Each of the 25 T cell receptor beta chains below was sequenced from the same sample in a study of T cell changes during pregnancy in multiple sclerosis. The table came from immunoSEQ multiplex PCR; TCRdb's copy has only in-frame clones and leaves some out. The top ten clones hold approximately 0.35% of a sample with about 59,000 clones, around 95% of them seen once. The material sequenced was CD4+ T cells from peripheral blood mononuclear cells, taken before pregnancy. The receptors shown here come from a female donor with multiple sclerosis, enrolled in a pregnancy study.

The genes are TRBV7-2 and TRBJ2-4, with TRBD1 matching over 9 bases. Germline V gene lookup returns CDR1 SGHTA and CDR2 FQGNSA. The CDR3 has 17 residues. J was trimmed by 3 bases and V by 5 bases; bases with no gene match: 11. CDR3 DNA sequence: TGTGCCAGCAGCCCATATCGGGACAGGGTGGGCAAAAACATTCAGTACTTC. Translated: CASSPYRDRVGKNIQYF.

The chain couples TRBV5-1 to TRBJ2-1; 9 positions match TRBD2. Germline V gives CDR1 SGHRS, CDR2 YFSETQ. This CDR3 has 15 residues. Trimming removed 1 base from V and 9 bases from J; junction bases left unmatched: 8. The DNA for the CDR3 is TGCGCCAGCAGCTTGCAGGCGGGAGGGCCAGGTGAGCAGTTCTTC. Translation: CASSLQAGGPGEQFF.

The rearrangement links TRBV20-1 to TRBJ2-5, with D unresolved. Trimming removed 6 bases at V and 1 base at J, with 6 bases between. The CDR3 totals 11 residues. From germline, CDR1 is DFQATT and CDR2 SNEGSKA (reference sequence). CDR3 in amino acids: CSAGSQETQYF. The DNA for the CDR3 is TGCAGTGCGGGCAGCCAAGAGACCCAGTACTTC.

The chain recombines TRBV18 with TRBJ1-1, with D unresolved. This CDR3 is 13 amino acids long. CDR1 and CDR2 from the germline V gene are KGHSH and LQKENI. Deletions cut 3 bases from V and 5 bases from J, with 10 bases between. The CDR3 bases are TGTGCCAGCTCACCGTTTCAGTTGACTGAAGCTTTCTTT. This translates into CASSPFQLTEAFF.

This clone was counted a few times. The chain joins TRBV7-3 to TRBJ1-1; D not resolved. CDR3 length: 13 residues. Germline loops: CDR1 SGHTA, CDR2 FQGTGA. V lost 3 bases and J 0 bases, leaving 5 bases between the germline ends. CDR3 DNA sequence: TGTGCCAGCAGCTTCCAGATGAACACTGAAGCTTTCTTT. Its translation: CASSFQMNTEAFF. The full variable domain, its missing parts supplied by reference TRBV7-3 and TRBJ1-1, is GAGVSQTPSNKVTEKGKYVELRCDPISGHTALYWYRQSLGQGPEFLIYFQGTGAADDSGLPNDRFFAVRPEGSVSTLKIQRTERGDSAVYLCASSFQMNTEAFFGQGTRLTVV.

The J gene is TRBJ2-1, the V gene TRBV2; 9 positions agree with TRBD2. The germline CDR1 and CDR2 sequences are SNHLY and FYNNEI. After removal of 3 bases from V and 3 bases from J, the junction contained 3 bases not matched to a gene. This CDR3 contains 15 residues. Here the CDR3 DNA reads TGTGCCAGCAGTGACGGACTAGCGTTCTACAATGAGCAGTTCTTC. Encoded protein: CASSDGLAFYNEQFF.

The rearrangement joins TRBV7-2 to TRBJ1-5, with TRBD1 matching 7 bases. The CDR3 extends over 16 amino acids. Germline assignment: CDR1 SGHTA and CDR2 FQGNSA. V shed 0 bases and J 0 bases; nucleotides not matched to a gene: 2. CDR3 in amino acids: CASSLAGTDSNQPQHF. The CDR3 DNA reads TGTGCCAGCAGCTTAGCGGGGACAGATAGCAATCAGCCCCAGCATTTT.

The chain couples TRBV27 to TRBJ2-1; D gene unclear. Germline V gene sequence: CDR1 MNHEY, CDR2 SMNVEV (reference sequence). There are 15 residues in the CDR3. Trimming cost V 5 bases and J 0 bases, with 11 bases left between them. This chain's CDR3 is CASSVPGSSYNEQFF. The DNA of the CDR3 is TGTGCCAGCAGTGTTCCGGGTAGCTCCTACAATGAGCAGTTCTTC.

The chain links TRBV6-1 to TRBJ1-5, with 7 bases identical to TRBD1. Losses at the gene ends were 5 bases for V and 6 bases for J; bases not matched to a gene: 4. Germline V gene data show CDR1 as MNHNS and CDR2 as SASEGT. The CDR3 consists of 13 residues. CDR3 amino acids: CASSQGGGQPQHF. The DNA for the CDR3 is TGTGCCAGCAGTCAGGGGGGTGGTCAGCCCCAGCATTTT.

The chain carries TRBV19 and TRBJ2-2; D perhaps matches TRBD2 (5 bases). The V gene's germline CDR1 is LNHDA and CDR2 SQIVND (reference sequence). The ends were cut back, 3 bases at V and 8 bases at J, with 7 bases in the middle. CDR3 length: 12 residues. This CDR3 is CASSIGVGELFF. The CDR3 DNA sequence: TGTGCCAGTAGTATCGGGGTAGGGGAGCTGTTTTTT.

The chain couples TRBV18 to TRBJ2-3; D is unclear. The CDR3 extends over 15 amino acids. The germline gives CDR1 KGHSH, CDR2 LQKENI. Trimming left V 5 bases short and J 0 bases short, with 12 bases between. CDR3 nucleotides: TGTGCCAGCTCAAATGAGAGAATGAGCACAGATACGCAGTATTTT. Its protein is CASSNERMSTDTQYF.

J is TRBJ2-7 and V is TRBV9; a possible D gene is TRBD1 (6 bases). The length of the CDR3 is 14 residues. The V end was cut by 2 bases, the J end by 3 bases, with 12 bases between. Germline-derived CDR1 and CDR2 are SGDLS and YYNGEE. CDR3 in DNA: TGTGCCAGCAGCGTTGCCGGGACAAGCTACGAGCAGTACTTC. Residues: CASSVAGTSYEQYF.

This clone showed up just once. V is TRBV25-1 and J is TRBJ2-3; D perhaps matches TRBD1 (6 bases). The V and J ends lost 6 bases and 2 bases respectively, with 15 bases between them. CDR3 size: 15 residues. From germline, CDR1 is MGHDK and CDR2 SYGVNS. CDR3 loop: CASRSGALPTDTQYF. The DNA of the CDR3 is TGTGCCAGCAGATCAGGGGCCCTCCCCACAGATACGCAGTATTTT.

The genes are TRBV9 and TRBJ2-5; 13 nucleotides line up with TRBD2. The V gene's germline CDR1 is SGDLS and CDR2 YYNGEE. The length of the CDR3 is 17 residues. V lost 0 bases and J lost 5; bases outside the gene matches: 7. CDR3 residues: CASSVGGLAGSGETQYF. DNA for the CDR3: TGTGCCAGCAGCGTAGGGGGACTAGCGGGAAGCGGGGAGACCCAGTACTTC. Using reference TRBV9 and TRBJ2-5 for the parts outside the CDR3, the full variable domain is DSGVTQTPKHLITATGQRVTLRCSPRSGDLSVYWYQQSLDQGLQFLIQYYNGEERAKGNILERFSAQQFPDLHSELNLSSLELGDSALYFCASSVGGLAGSGETQYFGPGTRLLVL.

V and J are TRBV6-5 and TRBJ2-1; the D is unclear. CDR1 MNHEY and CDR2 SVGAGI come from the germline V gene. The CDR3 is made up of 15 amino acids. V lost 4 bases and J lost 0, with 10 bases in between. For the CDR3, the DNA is TGTGCCAGCAGTTTACGCAGAAACTCCTACAATGAGCAGTTCTTC. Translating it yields CASSLRRNSYNEQFF.

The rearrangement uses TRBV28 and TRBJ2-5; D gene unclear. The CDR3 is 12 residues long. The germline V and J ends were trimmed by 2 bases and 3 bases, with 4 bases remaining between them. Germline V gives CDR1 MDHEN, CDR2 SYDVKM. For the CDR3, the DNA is TGTGCCAGCAGTTTACAGGAAGAGACCCAGTACTTC. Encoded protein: CASSLQEETQYF.

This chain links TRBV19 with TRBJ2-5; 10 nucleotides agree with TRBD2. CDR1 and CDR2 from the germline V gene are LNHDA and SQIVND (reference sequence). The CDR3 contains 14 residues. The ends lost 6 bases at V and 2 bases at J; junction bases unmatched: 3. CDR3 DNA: TGTGCCAGTAGCGGGGGACTAGCGCAAGAGACCCAGTACTTC. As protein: CASSGGLAQETQYF.

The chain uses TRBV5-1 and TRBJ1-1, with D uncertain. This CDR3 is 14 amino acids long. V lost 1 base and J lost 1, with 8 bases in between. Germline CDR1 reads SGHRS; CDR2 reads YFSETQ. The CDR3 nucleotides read TGCGCCAGCAGCTTGAGTGGAGGGAACACTGAAGCTTTCTTT. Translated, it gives CASSLSGGNTEAFF.

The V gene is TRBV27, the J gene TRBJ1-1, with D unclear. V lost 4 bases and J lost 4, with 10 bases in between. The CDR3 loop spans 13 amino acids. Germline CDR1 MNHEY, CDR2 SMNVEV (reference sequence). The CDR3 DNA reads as TGTGCCAGCAGTTCTGGGGAGACCACTGAAGCTTTCTTT. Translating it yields CASSSGETTEAFF.

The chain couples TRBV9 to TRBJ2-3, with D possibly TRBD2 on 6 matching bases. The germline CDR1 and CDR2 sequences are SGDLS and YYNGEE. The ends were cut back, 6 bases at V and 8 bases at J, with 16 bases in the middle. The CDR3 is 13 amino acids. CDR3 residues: CASNGGKHGTQYF. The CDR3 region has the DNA TGTGCCAGCAACGGCGGGAAACATGGTACGCAGTATTTT. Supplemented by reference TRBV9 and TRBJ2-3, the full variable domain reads DSGVTQTPKHLITATGQRVTLRCSPRSGDLSVYWYQQSLDQGLQFLIQYYNGEERAKGNILERFSAQQFPDLHSELNLSSLELGDSALYFCASNGGKHGTQYFGPGTRLTVL.

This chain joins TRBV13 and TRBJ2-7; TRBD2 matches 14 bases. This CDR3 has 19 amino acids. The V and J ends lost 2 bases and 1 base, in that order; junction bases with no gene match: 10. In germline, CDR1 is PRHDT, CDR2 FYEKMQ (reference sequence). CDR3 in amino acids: CASSLSRLAGGRGSYEQYF. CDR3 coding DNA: TGTGCCAGCAGCTTAAGTAGACTAGCGGGAGGGCGGGGGTCCTACGAGCAGTACTTC.

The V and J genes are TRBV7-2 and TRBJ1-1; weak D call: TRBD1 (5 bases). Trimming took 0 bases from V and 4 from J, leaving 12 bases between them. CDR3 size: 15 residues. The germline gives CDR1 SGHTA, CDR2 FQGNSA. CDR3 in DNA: TGTGCCAGCAGCTTAGCGGTGGGGAGGGGCACTGAAGCTTTCTTT. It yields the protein CASSLAVGRGTEAFF.

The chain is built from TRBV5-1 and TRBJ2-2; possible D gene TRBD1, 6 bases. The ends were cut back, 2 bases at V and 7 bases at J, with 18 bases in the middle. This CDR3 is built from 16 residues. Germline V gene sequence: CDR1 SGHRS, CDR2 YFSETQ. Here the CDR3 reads CASSFPQGPRGGELFF. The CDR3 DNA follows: TGCGCCAGCAGCTTCCCACAGGGACCCAGAGGCGGGGAGCTGTTTTTT.

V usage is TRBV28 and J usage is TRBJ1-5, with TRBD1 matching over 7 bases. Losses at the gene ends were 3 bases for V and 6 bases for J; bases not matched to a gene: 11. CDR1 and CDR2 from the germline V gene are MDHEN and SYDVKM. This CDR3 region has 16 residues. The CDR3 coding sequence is TGTGCCAGCAGTTTGCTGCAAACAGGGGTCAGTCAGCCCCAGCATTTT. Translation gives CASSLLQTGVSQPQHF.

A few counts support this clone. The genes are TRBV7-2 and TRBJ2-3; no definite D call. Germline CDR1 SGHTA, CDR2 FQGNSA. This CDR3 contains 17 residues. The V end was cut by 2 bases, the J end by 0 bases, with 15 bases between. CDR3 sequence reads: CASSLRSSPISTDTQYF. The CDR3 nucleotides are TGTGCCAGCAGCTTAAGATCGTCCCCTATTAGCACAGATACGCAGTATTTT.